This entry is about one T cell receptor beta chain. The antigen remains undetermined. Sequencing templates came from extracted RNA that was reverse transcribed into cDNA. Here immunoSEQ multiplex PCR was the method, and the copy in TCRdb shows in-frame clones only, minus some. The table has about 140,000 clones, roughly half seen once. The sample originates from a study of CD8+ T cells in alopecia areata. Study details: Treated patients were dosed with oral tofacitinib, taking 5 to 10 mg twice daily. The duration of tofacitinib was 6 to 18 months, with 6 months off drug afterward. Broader study findings: Mice showed TCR sharing more clearly than patients did, possibly owing to HLA.

Trimming cost V 2 bases and J 4 bases, with 15 bases left between them. The CDR3 is 15 residues long. Germline values: CDR1 SGHTA, CDR2 FQGTGA. The sequence came from a human donor with alopecia areata. The rearrangement joins TRBV7-3 to TRBJ2-7; a weak D match, TRBD1 (5 bases). Sequenced material: CD4+ T cells sorted from blood, taken at week 0. CDR3 region: CASSLAPGLGYEQYF. DNA of the CDR3: TGTGCCAGCAGCTTAGCGCCAGGGTTAGGGTACGAGCAGTACTTC.